A selection of T cell receptor beta chains follows, all from one sample in a study of human T cells and chemical hapten exposure. In TCRdb, the RACE reads were re-called with MiXCR into one record per CDR3 protein. The table records about 76,000 distinct CDR3 sequences, 10% to 15% of them present only once. Specimen: whole blood, collected in connection with sensitization to the hapten diphenylcyclopropenone (DPC). The receptor set was obtained from a woman between 45 and 60 years old with alopecia areata. Some clones in this sample may be carry-over from other donors' samples. The CDR3 runs from the conserved cysteine through the conserved F or W. A D gene is named only where the DNA matches it firmly. A clone size is listed for some rows: how often the clone was seen (once, few, many), or a class if it is expanded.

v_call	j_call	d_call	clone_size	cdr3_nt	cdr3_aa
TRBV5-4	TRBJ1-3	NA	NA	TGTGCCAGCAGCCCTGACTTATCCTCTGGAAACACCATATATTTT	CASSPDLSSGNTIYF
TRBV27	TRBJ2-3	TRBD2	NA	TGTGCCAGCAGGGGGACTCCGGGACTAGCGGGAGCAGATACGCAGTATTTT	CASRGTPGLAGADTQYF
TRBV6-2/TRBV6-3	TRBJ2-3	NA	many	TGTGCCAGCAGTTTTTCACCCCGAGACAGAGCCGACACAGATACGCAGTATTTT	CASSFSPRDRADTDTQYF
TRBV5-6	TRBJ1-5	NA	few	TGTGCCAGCAGCCGACGGGGGGTTAGCAATCAGCCCCAGCATTTT	CASSRRGVSNQPQHF
TRBV7-2	TRBJ2-1	NA	NA	TGTGCCAGCAGCTTAAGGGCAAGCATTAACAATGAGCAGTTCTTC	CASSLRASINNEQFF
TRBV6-6	TRBJ1-1	NA	NA	TGTGCCACCTTCTCGGGGCTGGAGTACACTGAAGCTTTCTTT	CATFSGLEYTEAFF
TRBV19	TRBJ1-2	NA	NA	TGTGCCAGTACCAATGCCCGGGGTGAAGACTATGGCTACACCTTC	CASTNARGEDYGYTF
TRBV29-1	TRBJ1-3	NA	NA	TGCAGCGTTGCCCCGTTAGCCTCTGGAAACACCATATATTTT	CSVAPLASGNTIYF
TRBV29-1	TRBJ2-4	TRBD2	NA	TGCAGCATGAGACTAGCGGGAGAGCACATTCAGTACTTC	CSMRLAGEHIQYF
TRBV10-3	TRBJ1-5	NA	few	TGTGCCATCAGTGATTTCGGACAGCCCCAGCATTTT	CAISDFGQPQHF
TRBV11-2	TRBJ2-3	NA	few	TGTGCCAGCAGCTTAGGATCAGCCACAGATACGCAGTATTTT	CASSLGSATDTQYF
TRBV5-4	TRBJ2-1	NA	NA	TGTGCCAGCAGCTTGGCCACCGAAGAGCAGTTCTTC	CASSLATEEQFF
TRBV7-9	TRBJ1-3	TRBD1	many	TGTGCCAGCAGCCCACCCAGGGGGCTTGGAAACACCATATATTTT	CASSPPRGLGNTIYF
TRBV29-1	TRBJ2-3	NA	many	TGCAGCGTTGAAGATTTCGGAATCACAGATACGCAGTATTTT	CSVEDFGITDTQYF
TRBV9	TRBJ1-2	NA	NA	TGTGCCAGCAGCGCACAGGATAACTATGGCTACACCTTC	CASSAQDNYGYTF
TRBV30	TRBJ1-5	NA	many	TGTGCCTGGAGTGTACAGGGTGATCAGCCCCAGCATTTT	CAWSVQGDQPQHF
TRBV3-1	TRBJ1-2	TRBD1	NA	TGTGCCAGCAGCCACTTGGACAGGGGGCATGGCTACACCTTC	CASSHLDRGHGYTF
TRBV6-1	TRBJ2-7	NA	many	TGTGCCAGCAGTGATACTTGGGTTGTGCAGTACTTC	CASSDTWVVQYF
TRBV3-1	TRBJ2-1	TRBD2	NA	TGTGCCAGCAGCCAAGCTGGGACTAGCGGGAGTCGTGAGCAGTTCTTC	CASSQAGTSGSREQFF
TRBV10-2	TRBJ2-1	NA	many	TGCGCCAGCAGTTCCTTACTAGTAGGGGGCAATGAGCAGTTCTTC	CASSSLLVGGNEQFF
TRBV29-1	TRBJ1-3	NA	NA	TGCAGCGTTTCTACAGGGCCTGGAAACACCATATATTTT	CSVSTGPGNTIYF
TRBV7-6	TRBJ2-7	NA	many	TGTGCCAGCAGCCCCGGAGGCGGGTACTCCTACGAGCAGTACTTC	CASSPGGGYSYEQYF
TRBV27	TRBJ2-5	NA	NA	TGTGCCAGCAGCCGTAGGGGGGGCCAAGAGACCCAGTACTTC	CASSRRGGQETQYF
TRBV7-2	TRBJ1-2	NA	many	TGTGCCAGCAGTTTCCCCGCCGACCTTTCTGGCTACACCTTC	CASSFPADLSGYTF